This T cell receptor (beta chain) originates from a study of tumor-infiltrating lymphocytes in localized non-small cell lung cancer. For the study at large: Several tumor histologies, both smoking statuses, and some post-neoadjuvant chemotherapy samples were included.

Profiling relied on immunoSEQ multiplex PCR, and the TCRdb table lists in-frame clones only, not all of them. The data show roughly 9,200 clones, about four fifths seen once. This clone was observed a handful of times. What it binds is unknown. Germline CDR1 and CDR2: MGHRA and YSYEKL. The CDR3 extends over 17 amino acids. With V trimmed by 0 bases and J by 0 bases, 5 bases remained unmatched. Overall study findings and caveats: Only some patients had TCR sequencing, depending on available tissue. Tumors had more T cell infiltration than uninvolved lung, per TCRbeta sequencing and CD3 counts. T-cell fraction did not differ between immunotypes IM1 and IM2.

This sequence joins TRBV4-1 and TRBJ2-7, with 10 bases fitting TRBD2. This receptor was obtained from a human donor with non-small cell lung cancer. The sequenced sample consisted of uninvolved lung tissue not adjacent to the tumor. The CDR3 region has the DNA TGCGCCAGCAGCCAAGATCAGGGACTAGCGTTCTCCTACGAGCAGTACTTC. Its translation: CASSQDQGLAFSYEQYF.